This TCR beta chain was found in a study of glioma-infiltrating T cells. The study's findings and limits: Tissue and blood shared very few CDR3 sequences. Above-expected tissue-blood divergence occurred in all gliomas, most in low-grade ones.

This CDR3 comprises 12 residues. The germline V and J ends were trimmed by 6 bases and 3 bases, with 7 bases remaining between them. In germline, CDR1 is MDHEN, CDR2 SYDVKM. Amplification of TCR alpha and beta CDR3 regions from RNA used iRepertoire nested multiplex PCR. For one-step reverse transcription and amplification, roughly 95-450 ng of tissue mRNA or PBMC total RNA was used. TCRdb reprocessed the multiplex PCR reads via MiXCR and lists one record per CDR3 protein. The sample shows under 200,000 distinct CDR3 sequences, roughly 45% of them seen only once. In this sample, this clonotype turned up many times. The target antigen is unknown.

The rearrangement links TRBV28 to TRBJ2-3; D uncertain. The sequencing sample was made of glioma tissue, nonneoplastic brain tissue, or PBMCs (not recorded which). The TCR comes from a human donor with low-grade glioma or glioblastoma, undergoing nonglioma brain surgery, or in good health (not recorded which). Written as DNA, the CDR3 is TGTGCCAGCAGGAACGGGACAGATACGCAGTATTTT. It specifies CASRNGTDTQYF.